This TCR beta chain was profiled in a study of shared clonotypes between healthy human individuals. As for the study in general: Contributing individuals were two females and a few males aged 18 to 49.

Details on this clone: Its antigen remains unknown.

Trimming stripped 4 bases from V and 4 bases from J, with 16 bases between. The CDR3 sequence is 16 residues long. Germline CDR1 and CDR2: SGHTA and FQGNSA. CD4+ cell separation produced CD45RA+ naive and CD45RA-negative memory subsets. Produced via immunoSEQ multiplex PCR; TCRdb's table is partial and in-frame only. This table has 2 million to 3 million clones, 90% to 95% appearing once. Study-wide points: A handful of donors showed sharing of approximately 5% of naive CD4 clonotypes. Blood alone was sampled, and tissue repertoires likely differ.

Sequencing input: naive CD4+ T cells sorted from blood. Subset here: CD45RA+ positively selected. The chain combines TRBV7-2 with TRBJ2-2, with D perhaps TRBD1 (7 bases). The receptor's source is a man aged 18 to 30 in good health. CDR3 DNA: TGTGCCAGCAGCTCAGGGGGGCGGGGTCGCACCGGGGAGCTGTTTTTT. It is translated as CASSSGGRGRTGELFF.